The sequence of this TCR beta chain was determined in a study of regulatory T cells in long-lasting Graves disease. The time point denotes: persistent/refractory GD, antithyroid drugs over 5 years with positive TRAb. RNA isolated from PBMCs was used to make the TCR library. There are many counts of this clonotype. Its target is not known. This CDR3 contains 14 residues. Germline-derived CDR1 and CDR2 are SNHLY and FYNNEI. Trimming removed 4 bases from V and 4 bases from J, with 11 bases in between. General observations from the study: Persistent-disease Graves' patients showed less TCR diversity than new cases. A reduction in accuracy may have resulted from the small sample size. Segments TRBV28, TRBJ1-2 and TRBJ2-5 showed preferential usage in persistent disease.

TCR beta libraries were built with iRepertoire HTBI primers and Arm-PCR of CDR3 regions. Each CDR3 protein is one row after TCRdb ran MiXCR on the multiplex PCR reads. The sample consists of 400,000 or so distinct CDR3 sequences, less than 25% of them appearing once. Source: peripheral blood mononuclear cells (PBMCs), taken when the disease was refractory, from a patient treated with antithyroid drugs. This chain uses TRBV2 with TRBJ1-5; D is unclear. This receptor was identified in a female donor with Graves disease. CDR3 nucleotide sequence: TGTGCCAGCAGTGGTGGCGGATTGAATCAGCCCCAGCATTTT. Translated, it gives CASSGGGLNQPQHF.